Listed below are T cell receptor beta chains from one sample, sequenced in a study of T cell responses to AZD1222 COVID-19 vaccine. Generated by immunoSEQ multiplex PCR, the TCRdb table keeps only in-frame clones and is missing some. Here the sample spans under 300,000 clones, roughly 93% being singletons. The source material was peripheral blood, sampled on day 0 of AZD1222 vaccination. Receptors were obtained from an adult in good health. Both conserved end residues are part of each CDR3. Each record gives: D gene, J gene, clone size, V gene, CDR3 protein, CDR3 DNA. D genes are given only for firm matches. The size field is filled for only some rows; it gives once, few, many or a size class.

D gene: NA; J gene: TRBJ1-2; clone size: NA; V gene: TRBV19; CDR3 protein: CASSIDSFGAYGYTF; CDR3 DNA: TGTGCCAGTAGTATAGACAGCTTCGGGGCCTATGGCTACACCTTC
D gene: TRBD2; J gene: TRBJ2-1; clone size: NA; V gene: TRBV30; CDR3 protein: CGGGYREQFF; CDR3 DNA: TGTGGGGGGGGTTACAGGGAGCAGTTCTTC
D gene: NA; J gene: TRBJ2-7; clone size: NA; V gene: TRBV2; CDR3 protein: CASSERGEQYF; CDR3 DNA: TGTGCCAGCAGTGAAAGGGGCGAGCAGTACTTC
D gene: NA; J gene: TRBJ2-5; clone size: NA; V gene: TRBV5-4; CDR3 protein: CASSLEQPQTQYF; CDR3 DNA: TGTGCCAGCAGCTTGGAACAGCCTCAGACCCAGTACTTC
D gene: NA; J gene: TRBJ2-5; clone size: NA; V gene: TRBV18; CDR3 protein: CASSPRETQYF; CDR3 DNA: TGTGCCAGCTCACCACGGGAGACCCAGTACTTC
D gene: NA; J gene: TRBJ2-5; clone size: NA; V gene: TRBV19; CDR3 protein: CASSNPGPATGQTQYF; CDR3 DNA: TGTGCCAGTAGTAACCCGGGACCCGCGACGGGACAGACCCAGTACTTC
D gene: NA; J gene: TRBJ1-1; clone size: NA; V gene: TRBV7-9; CDR3 protein: CASRHDHLHTEAFF; CDR3 DNA: TGTGCCAGCAGACACGATCACCTACACACTGAAGCTTTCTTT
D gene: NA; J gene: TRBJ1-6; clone size: NA; V gene: TRBV21-1; CDR3 protein: CAISLDRPGNSPLHF; CDR3 DNA: TGTGCCATCTCATTAGACAGGCCGGGAAATTCACCCCTCCACTTT
D gene: NA; J gene: TRBJ1-2; clone size: NA; V gene: TRBV3-1/TRBV3-2; CDR3 protein: CASSQGRSDYGYTF; CDR3 DNA: TGTGCCAGCAGCCAGGGGCGGAGCGACTATGGCTACACCTTC
D gene: TRBD1; J gene: TRBJ1-5; clone size: NA; V gene: TRBV7-6; CDR3 protein: CASSLGSGGNQPQHF; CDR3 DNA: TGTGCCAGCAGCTTAGGGTCAGGGGGTAATCAGCCCCAGCATTTT
D gene: NA; J gene: TRBJ1-6; clone size: NA; V gene: TRBV28; CDR3 protein: CASSKGKNSPLHF; CDR3 DNA: TGTGCCAGCAGTAAGGGTAAAAATTCACCCCTCCACTTT
D gene: NA; J gene: TRBJ1-6; clone size: NA; V gene: TRBV6-4; CDR3 protein: CASRSGARGNSPLHF; CDR3 DNA: TGTGCCAGCCGCTCCGGGGCTAGGGGGAATTCACCCCTCCACTTT
D gene: NA; J gene: TRBJ2-1; clone size: NA; V gene: TRBV3-1/TRBV3-2; CDR3 protein: CASSQDRTSSYNEQFF; CDR3 DNA: TGTGCCAGCAGCCAAGACAGGACCAGCTCCTACAATGAGCAGTTCTTC
D gene: TRBD2; J gene: TRBJ2-1; clone size: NA; V gene: TRBV6-5; CDR3 protein: CASSPVRGGLNEQFF; CDR3 DNA: TGTGCCAGCAGTCCCGTACGGGGGGGCTTGAATGAGCAGTTCTTC
D gene: NA; J gene: TRBJ2-7; clone size: NA; V gene: TRBV6-5; CDR3 protein: CATRGGANEQYF; CDR3 DNA: TGTGCCACCCGGGGCGGGGCAAACGAGCAGTACTTC
D gene: TRBD1; J gene: TRBJ1-1; clone size: NA; V gene: TRBV19; CDR3 protein: CASSTTGTVRMNTEAFF; CDR3 DNA: TGTGCCAGTAGTACGACCGGGACAGTCCGAATGAACACTGAAGCTTTCTTT
D gene: NA; J gene: TRBJ1-2; clone size: NA; V gene: TRBV24-1; CDR3 protein: CATSDLIWVEVSYTF; CDR3 DNA: TGTGCCACCAGTGATTTGATCTGGGTCGAAGTGAGCTACACCTTC
D gene: NA; J gene: TRBJ2-2; clone size: NA; V gene: TRBV19; CDR3 protein: CASSIGSHTGELFF; CDR3 DNA: TGTGCCAGTAGTATAGGAAGCCACACCGGGGAGCTGTTTTTT
D gene: TRBD1; J gene: TRBJ1-2; clone size: NA; V gene: TRBV19; CDR3 protein: CASSTGTVNYGYTF; CDR3 DNA: TGTGCCAGTAGTACCGGGACAGTTAACTATGGCTACACCTTC
D gene: TRBD1; J gene: TRBJ2-7; clone size: NA; V gene: TRBV5-1; CDR3 protein: CASSIGTGRTYEQYF; CDR3 DNA: TGCGCCAGCAGCATCGGGACAGGGAGAACCTACGAGCAGTACTTC
D gene: NA; J gene: TRBJ1-1; clone size: NA; V gene: TRBV11-2; CDR3 protein: CASSLVVWERAWDTEAFF; CDR3 DNA: TGTGCCAGCAGCTTAGTGGTCTGGGAGAGGGCTTGGGACACTGAAGCTTTCTTT
D gene: NA; J gene: TRBJ1-2; clone size: NA; V gene: TRBV11-2; CDR3 protein: CASSSTAYGYTF; CDR3 DNA: TGTGCCAGCAGCTCGACAGCCTATGGCTACACCTTC
D gene: TRBD1; J gene: TRBJ1-3; clone size: NA; V gene: TRBV5-6; CDR3 protein: CASSWQGAGNTIYF; CDR3 DNA: TGTGCCAGCAGCTGGCAGGGGGCTGGAAACACCATATATTTT
D gene: TRBD1; J gene: TRBJ1-5; clone size: NA; V gene: TRBV12-3/TRBV12-4; CDR3 protein: CASSWGQGVQHF; CDR3 DNA: TGTGCCAGCAGTTGGGGACAGGGCGTCCAGCATTTT
D gene: NA; J gene: TRBJ2-7; clone size: NA; V gene: TRBV3-1/TRBV3-2; CDR3 protein: CASSQRTGVGEQYF; CDR3 DNA: TGTGCCAGCAGCCAGAGGACGGGAGTCGGGGAGCAGTACTTC
D gene: TRBD1; J gene: TRBJ1-6; clone size: NA; V gene: TRBV27; CDR3 protein: CASSVDRVYNSPLHF; CDR3 DNA: TGTGCCAGCAGTGTGGACAGGGTGTATAATTCACCCCTCCACTTT
D gene: NA; J gene: TRBJ2-7; clone size: NA; V gene: TRBV2; CDR3 protein: CASRFDTYEQYF; CDR3 DNA: TGTGCCAGCAGATTCGACACCTACGAGCAGTACTTC
D gene: TRBD1; J gene: TRBJ2-1; clone size: NA; V gene: TRBV28; CDR3 protein: CASRRGLLEKFF; CDR3 DNA: TGTGCCAGCAGAAGGGGGCTGCTAGAGAAGTTCTTC
D gene: NA; J gene: TRBJ1-1; clone size: NA; V gene: TRBV14; CDR3 protein: CASSQDRGRRMNTEAFF; CDR3 DNA: TGTGCCAGCAGCCAAGATCGGGGTCGAAGGATGAACACTGAAGCTTTCTTT
D gene: NA; J gene: TRBJ2-7; clone size: few; V gene: TRBV19; CDR3 protein: CASSIRDTSNEQYF; CDR3 DNA: TGTGCCAGTAGTATCAGGGACACGTCGAACGAGCAGTACTTC
D gene: NA; J gene: TRBJ1-4; clone size: NA; V gene: TRBV27; CDR3 protein: CASRSGRATNEKLFF; CDR3 DNA: TGTGCCAGCCGGTCAGGGAGAGCAACTAATGAAAAACTGTTTTTT
D gene: NA; J gene: TRBJ2-1; clone size: NA; V gene: TRBV2; CDR3 protein: CASSATTWDEEFF; CDR3 DNA: TGTGCCAGCAGTGCCACGACTTGGGATGAGGAGTTCTTC
D gene: TRBD2; J gene: TRBJ2-7; clone size: NA; V gene: TRBV5-4; CDR3 protein: CASSLGGLAGTYEQYF; CDR3 DNA: TGTGCCAGCAGCTTGGGGGGACTAGCGGGCACCTACGAGCAGTACTTC
D gene: NA; J gene: TRBJ2-7; clone size: NA; V gene: TRBV30; CDR3 protein: CAWQGKVSYEQYF; CDR3 DNA: TGTGCCTGGCAGGGAAAAGTCTCCTACGAGCAGTACTTC
D gene: NA; J gene: TRBJ2-7; clone size: NA; V gene: TRBV2; CDR3 protein: CASIGTVSGEQYF; CDR3 DNA: TGTGCCAGCATAGGGACCGTGAGTGGAGAGCAGTACTTC
D gene: TRBD1; J gene: TRBJ2-1; clone size: NA; V gene: TRBV10-3; CDR3 protein: CAISESLPGGTSNEQFF; CDR3 DNA: TGTGCCATCAGTGAGTCGCTCCCAGGGGGAACGTCCAATGAGCAGTTCTTC
D gene: NA; J gene: TRBJ1-6; clone size: NA; V gene: TRBV11-2; CDR3 protein: CASSLQQSNSPLHF; CDR3 DNA: TGTGCCAGCAGCTTACAACAGTCTAATTCACCCCTCCACTTT
D gene: NA; J gene: TRBJ1-1; clone size: once; V gene: TRBV28; CDR3 protein: CASSFEGDTEAFF; CDR3 DNA: TGTGCCAGCAGTTTCGAGGGGGACACTGAAGCTTTCTTT
D gene: NA; J gene: TRBJ1-1; clone size: NA; V gene: TRBV7-2; CDR3 protein: CASRPTANTEAFF; CDR3 DNA: TGTGCCAGCAGACCGACAGCGAACACTGAAGCTTTCTTT
D gene: NA; J gene: TRBJ2-1; clone size: NA; V gene: TRBV7-8; CDR3 protein: CASSFKLGRGNEQFF; CDR3 DNA: TGTGCCAGCAGCTTTAAACTAGGGCGGGGCAATGAGCAGTTCTTC
D gene: NA; J gene: TRBJ2-5; clone size: NA; V gene: TRBV3-1/TRBV3-2; CDR3 protein: CASRAVGETQYF; CDR3 DNA: TGTGCCAGCCGGGCTGTTGGAGAGACCCAGTACTTC
D gene: NA; J gene: TRBJ2-1; clone size: NA; V gene: TRBV4-3; CDR3 protein: CASSHGAFNEQFF; CDR3 DNA: TGCGCCAGCAGCCACGGCGCCTTCAATGAGCAGTTCTTC